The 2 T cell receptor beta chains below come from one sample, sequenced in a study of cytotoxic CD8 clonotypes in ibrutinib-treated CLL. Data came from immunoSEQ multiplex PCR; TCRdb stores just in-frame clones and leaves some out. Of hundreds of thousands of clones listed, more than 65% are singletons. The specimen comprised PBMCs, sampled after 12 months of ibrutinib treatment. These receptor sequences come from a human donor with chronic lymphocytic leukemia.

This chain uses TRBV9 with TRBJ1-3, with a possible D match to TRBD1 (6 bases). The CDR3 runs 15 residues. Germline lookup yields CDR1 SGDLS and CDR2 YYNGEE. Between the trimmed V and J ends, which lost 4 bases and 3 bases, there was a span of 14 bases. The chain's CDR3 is CASSPGAQGGNTIYF. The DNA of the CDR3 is TGTGCCAGCAGCCCGGGGGCGCAGGGTGGAAACACCATATATTTT.

The CDR3: CATAGTGRHEQYF. The CDR3 region has the DNA TGTGCCACCGCCGGGACAGGGAGGCACGAGCAGTACTTC. The genes are TRBV19 and TRBJ2-7; TRBD1 matches 9 bases. This CDR3 is built from 13 residues. Trimming removed 10 bases from V and 5 bases from J; junction bases left unmatched: 9. Germline CDR1 LNHDA, CDR2 SQIVND (reference sequence). Variable domain in full (rest from reference TRBV19 and TRBJ2-7): DGGITQSPKYLFRKEGQNVTLSCEQNLNHDAMYWYRQDPGQGLRLIYYSQIVNDFQKGDIAEGYSVSREKKESFPLTVTSAQKNPTAFYLCATAGTGRHEQYFGPGTRLTVT.